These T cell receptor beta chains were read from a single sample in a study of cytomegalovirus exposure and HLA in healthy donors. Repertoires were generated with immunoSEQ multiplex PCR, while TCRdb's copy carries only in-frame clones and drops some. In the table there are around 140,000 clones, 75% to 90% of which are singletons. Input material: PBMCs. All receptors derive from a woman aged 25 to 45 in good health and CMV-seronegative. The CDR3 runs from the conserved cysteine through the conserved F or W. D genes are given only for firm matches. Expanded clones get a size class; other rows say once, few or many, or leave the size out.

DNA: TGCAGCGTCGTAGGGGGCACTGAAGCTTTCTTT
CDR3: CSVVGGTEAFF
J: TRBJ1-1
size: NA
V: TRBV29-1
D: NA

DNA: TGCGCCAGCAGCAACGGAGGGGGGGGAGCGCTGGGAACGCAGTATTTT
CDR3: CASSNGGGGALGTQYF
J: TRBJ2-3
size: NA
V: TRBV5-1
D: NA

DNA: TGCGCCAGCAGCCTTGGGACAGCCTCTGGAAACACCATATATTTT
CDR3: CASSLGTASGNTIYF
J: TRBJ1-3
size: NA
V: TRBV4-3
D: TRBD1

DNA: TGCGCCAGCAGCTTGGGGGACAGCCCTAACGAGCAGTACTTC
CDR3: CASSLGDSPNEQYF
J: TRBJ2-7
size: NA
V: TRBV5-1
D: TRBD1

DNA: TGTGCCAGCAGCGGAGGGACAGGGTTTGGAGAGCAGTACTTC
CDR3: CASSGGTGFGEQYF
J: TRBJ2-7
size: once
V: TRBV5-5
D: TRBD1

DNA: TGCGCCCCTCAATCCCGGGACAGGGACGAAGAGACCCAGTACTTC
CDR3: CAPQSRDRDEETQYF
J: TRBJ2-5
size: NA
V: TRBV23-1
D: TRBD1

DNA: TGTGCCAGCAGCTTATCGACTAGCGGGAGCCCACATACGCAGTATTTT
CDR3: CASSLSTSGSPHTQYF
J: TRBJ2-3
size: NA
V: TRBV7-2
D: TRBD2

DNA: TGTGCCAGCTCACGATGGACAGCCTTAAGCACAGATACGCAGTATTTT
CDR3: CASSRWTALSTDTQYF
J: TRBJ2-3
size: NA
V: TRBV18
D: NA

DNA: TGCGCCAGCAGCTTGGAAGCGGGAGACGTCTCCTACAATGAGCAGTTCTTC
CDR3: CASSLEAGDVSYNEQFF
J: TRBJ2-1
size: NA
V: TRBV5-1
D: TRBD2

DNA: TGTGCCAGCAGCCCCGGACTAGCGGGAGCCTACGAGCAGTACTTC
CDR3: CASSPGLAGAYEQYF
J: TRBJ2-7
size: NA
V: TRBV7-7
D: TRBD2

DNA: TGTGCCAGCAATTCGATGGCAGTGAATGAAAAACTGTTTTTT
CDR3: CASNSMAVNEKLFF
J: TRBJ1-4
size: few
V: TRBV2
D: NA

DNA: TGCGCCAGCAGCCCGATCGGGGCGGGGGTAAATGAGCAGTTCTTC
CDR3: CASSPIGAGVNEQFF
J: TRBJ2-1
size: NA
V: TRBV4-3
D: TRBD2

DNA: TGTGCCAGCAGTCTCGGGACAGGGGTTGCCTATGGCTACACCTTC
CDR3: CASSLGTGVAYGYTF
J: TRBJ1-2
size: NA
V: TRBV27
D: TRBD1

DNA: TGTGCCAGCAGCCGTACCGGGACAGGGGTTGGGGAGCTGTTTTTT
CDR3: CASSRTGTGVGELFF
J: TRBJ2-2
size: few
V: TRBV28
D: TRBD1

DNA: TGTGCCAGTCTAGCTCGGGGAGCCTCCTACAATGAGCAGTTCTTC
CDR3: CASLARGASYNEQFF
J: TRBJ2-1
size: NA
V: TRBV6-5
D: NA

DNA: TGTGCCAGCATTTACAGGGTAGCAAATTCACCCCTCCACTTT
CDR3: CASIYRVANSPLHF
J: TRBJ1-6
size: few
V: TRBV2
D: NA

DNA: TGTGCCAGCTCAAGCCCGGGACAAGGAGCTAACTATGGCTACACCTTC
CDR3: CASSSPGQGANYGYTF
J: TRBJ1-2
size: NA
V: TRBV18
D: NA

DNA: TGTGCCAGCACCAGGACTAGCGTCTACGAGCAGTACTTC
CDR3: CASTRTSVYEQYF
J: TRBJ2-7
size: NA
V: TRBV6-1
D: TRBD2

DNA: TGTGCCAGCAGTAATCACACTACTCCTGCCCGACGGGGGAAGGCTAAGCTCCGTTACAATGAGCAGTTCTTC
CDR3: CASSNHTTPARRGKAKLRYNEQFF
J: TRBJ2-1
size: NA
V: TRBV28
D: NA

DNA: TGTGCCAGCAGGGGCCCGGGACAGGGATGGTACGAGCAGTACTTC
CDR3: CASRGPGQGWYEQYF
J: TRBJ2-7
size: NA
V: TRBV28
D: TRBD1

DNA: TGTGCCAGCAGCCCATCGGCCGGACTAGCGGAAGTAGCCAAAAACATTCAGTACTTC
CDR3: CASSPSAGLAEVAKNIQYF
J: TRBJ2-4
size: NA
V: TRBV4-2
D: TRBD2

DNA: TGTGCCAGCAGCTTAGACTGGGGGGCCAACGTCCTGACTTTC
CDR3: CASSLDWGANVLTF
J: TRBJ2-6
size: NA
V: TRBV7-2
D: NA

DNA: TGCGCCAGCAGCTTGGGCAGGGGGTCATACGAGCAGTACTTC
CDR3: CASSLGRGSYEQYF
J: TRBJ2-7
size: NA
V: TRBV5-1
D: TRBD1

DNA: TGTGCCGTACGGGATCCCCCCTACGAGCAGTACTTC
CDR3: CAVRDPPYEQYF
J: TRBJ2-7
size: NA
V: TRBV11-2
D: NA

DNA: TGTGCCAGCAGGGAAACAGGGTACGGTCAGCCCCAGCATTTT
CDR3: CASRETGYGQPQHF
J: TRBJ1-5
size: NA
V: TRBV27
D: NA

DNA: TGTGCCTGGAGGGACAGGGGGCGGAATCCGGCGGGGGCCAACGTCCTGACTTTC
CDR3: CAWRDRGRNPAGANVLTF
J: TRBJ2-6
size: NA
V: TRBV30
D: TRBD1

DNA: TGTGCCAGCAGCTTAGAGGCCCGGGACAGGGGGAGGATGGGCTACACCTTC
CDR3: CASSLEARDRGRMGYTF
J: TRBJ1-2
size: NA
V: TRBV11-2
D: TRBD1

DNA: TGCGCCAGCCAGGGGAGCTCTGGAAACACCATATATTTT
CDR3: CASQGSSGNTIYF
J: TRBJ1-3
size: NA
V: TRBV10-1
D: NA

DNA: TGCGCCAGCAGCCTCGGACAGGCAGATACGCAGTATTTT
CDR3: CASSLGQADTQYF
J: TRBJ2-3
size: NA
V: TRBV5-1
D: TRBD1

DNA: TGCGCCAGCAGCTTGAGACTCACCGGGGAGCTGTTTTTT
CDR3: CASSLRLTGELFF
J: TRBJ2-2
size: NA
V: TRBV5-1
D: NA

DNA: TGTGCCAGCAGTTCACCTAGCGGATACAATGAGCAGTTCTTC
CDR3: CASSSPSGYNEQFF
J: TRBJ2-1
size: NA
V: TRBV6-5
D: TRBD2

DNA: TGCGCCAGCAGGGGGCACTGCAATCAGCCCCAGCATTTT
CDR3: CASRGHCNQPQHF
J: TRBJ1-5
size: NA
V: TRBV5-1
D: NA

DNA: TGTGCCAGCAGCCGCCGGGGGGCGGAGGGCTACACCTTC
CDR3: CASSRRGAEGYTF
J: TRBJ1-2
size: NA
V: TRBV6-5
D: NA

DNA: TGCGCCAGCGGATTCGACAGCGCCCGCTACGAGCAGTACTTC
CDR3: CASGFDSARYEQYF
J: TRBJ2-7
size: NA
V: TRBV5-1
D: NA

DNA: TGTGCCAGCACCTTCAGGGGCATGAACACTGAAGCTTTCTTT
CDR3: CASTFRGMNTEAFF
J: TRBJ1-1
size: few
V: TRBV6-1
D: NA

DNA: TGTGCCAGCAGCCCGGGACTTAGCACAGATACGCAGTATTTT
CDR3: CASSPGLSTDTQYF
J: TRBJ2-3
size: NA
V: TRBV7-9
D: NA

DNA: TGTGCCAGCAGCTTCGGGGGGGATCAGCCCCAGCATTTT
CDR3: CASSFGGDQPQHF
J: TRBJ1-5
size: once
V: TRBV5-4
D: NA

DNA: TGTGCCAGCAGCTTGGCCGGACCGGGGGGGCTAAGGAACACTGAAGCTTTCTTT
CDR3: CASSLAGPGGLRNTEAFF
J: TRBJ1-1
size: NA
V: TRBV5-6
D: NA

DNA: TGTGCCAGCAGCTTAGCGGGACTCAGCTCCTACGAGCAGTACTTC
CDR3: CASSLAGLSSYEQYF
J: TRBJ2-7
size: NA
V: TRBV7-2
D: NA

DNA: TGTGCCAGTAGTATCTTGGCTAGCGGGGGAGGAACCGGGGAGCTGTTTTTT
CDR3: CASSILASGGGTGELFF
J: TRBJ2-2
size: NA
V: TRBV19
D: TRBD2

DNA: TGCGCCAGCAGCCGACCAGCGGGGCCTTCCTACAATGAGCAGTTCTTC
CDR3: CASSRPAGPSYNEQFF
J: TRBJ2-1
size: NA
V: TRBV4-1
D: TRBD2

DNA: TGCGCCAGCAGCCAAGCTAGCGGCGGCACAGATACGCAGTATTTT
CDR3: CASSQASGGTDTQYF
J: TRBJ2-3
size: NA
V: TRBV4-1
D: TRBD2

DNA: TGTGCCAGCCAGCAGGGGCGAATAGGCTACGAGCAGTACTTC
CDR3: CASQQGRIGYEQYF
J: TRBJ2-7
size: NA
V: TRBV27
D: NA

DNA: TGTGCCAGCAGTATGACTGCGGGACTAGCGGGAGGGAAACAGTACTTC
CDR3: CASSMTAGLAGGKQYF
J: TRBJ2-7
size: NA
V: TRBV6-4
D: TRBD2

DNA: TGTGCCTGGAGGGGGGGAGCGACGAAGGCCATACTCTACGAGCAGTACTTC
CDR3: CAWRGGATKAILYEQYF
J: TRBJ2-7
size: NA
V: TRBV30
D: NA

DNA: TGCAGCGTTCTCGGGTACAGGGGTTGGGACGAGCAGTACTTC
CDR3: CSVLGYRGWDEQYF
J: TRBJ2-7
size: once
V: TRBV29-1
D: TRBD1

DNA: TGTGCCTGGAGTCTCGACAGGGGTTCCTATGGCTACACCTTC
CDR3: CAWSLDRGSYGYTF
J: TRBJ1-2
size: NA
V: TRBV30
D: TRBD1

DNA: TGTGCCAGCAGCTTAACGGGGGGGGTGAACACTGAAGCTTTCTTT
CDR3: CASSLTGGVNTEAFF
J: TRBJ1-1
size: NA
V: TRBV7-3
D: NA

DNA: TGTGCCAGCAGTTCCCGAGGGAGGGGAGCTTTCTTT
CDR3: CASSSRGRGAFF
J: TRBJ1-1
size: NA
V: TRBV6-1
D: NA

DNA: TGCGCCAGCAGGACTTATACAGGGCCCGACTCCTACGAGCAGTACTTC
CDR3: CASRTYTGPDSYEQYF
J: TRBJ2-7
size: NA
V: TRBV4-1
D: NA

DNA: TGTGCCAGCAGTTTATCGACAGGGGGAGTCGGGGCTGAAGCTTTCTTT
CDR3: CASSLSTGGVGAEAFF
J: TRBJ1-1
size: NA
V: TRBV27
D: TRBD1

DNA: TGCGCCAGCAGCCTGGGACCAGGGGAAGCGGACACCATATATTTT
CDR3: CASSLGPGEADTIYF
J: TRBJ1-3
size: few
V: TRBV5-1
D: NA

DNA: TGTGCCAGCAGTGAATCCGGGACTAGAGACACCGGGGAGCTGTTTTTT
CDR3: CASSESGTRDTGELFF
J: TRBJ2-2
size: NA
V: TRBV6-4
D: TRBD2

DNA: TGCGCCAGCAGCTTGGACGCGGGTATCACTGAAGCTTTCTTT
CDR3: CASSLDAGITEAFF
J: TRBJ1-1
size: NA
V: TRBV5-1
D: NA